Below are 19 T cell receptor beta chains sequenced from a single sample in a study of CD8+CD57+ T cells in acquired aplastic anemia. Patients picked for sequencing had shown CD8+CD57+ cell expansion detected by flow cytometry. The study profiled TCR beta VDJ and CDR3 using genomic DNA as template. TCRdb reprocessed the reads with MiXCR, giving one entry per CDR3 protein. The table shows 160,000 or so distinct CDR3 sequences, with less than 50% occurring only once. The sequencing sample was made of sorted CD4+, CD8+, or CD8+CD57+ T cells (not recorded which) from PBMCs. The receptors come from a human donor with aplastic anemia.

The rearrangement uses TRBV29-1 and TRBJ2-4; possibly TRBD2 for D (6 bases). Trimming pared 8 bases from V and 0 bases from J, leaving 23 bases between. Germline V gene lookup returns CDR1 SQVTM and CDR2 ANQGSEA. This CDR3 spans 17 amino acids. CDR3 sequence: CSPITAGLHLAKNIQYF. Here the CDR3 DNA reads TGCAGCCCTATCACGGCGGGACTCCACCTAGCCAAAAACATTCAGTACTTC.

Many counts were recorded for this clonotype. The CDR3 region is CASSFGQSGDTQYF. CDR3 nucleotide sequence: TGTGCCAGCAGCTTCGGACAATCGGGAGATACGCAGTATTTT. The J gene is TRBJ2-3, the V gene TRBV11-3; D is perhaps TRBD1 (5 bases). The CDR3 consists of 14 residues. V was cut by 3 bases and J by 5 bases, with 12 bases left in between. CDR1 SGHNT and CDR2 YENEEA come from the germline V gene.

This clonotype was picked up many times. This chain uses TRBV12-3 or TRBV12-4 with TRBJ2-2; D call uncertain. The CDR3 length is 12 residues. Trimming left V 6 bases short and J 7 bases short, with 9 bases between. The CDR3 DNA reads TGTGCCAGCAGCCTTACCATCGGGGAGCTGTTTTTT. Protein product: CASSLTIGELFF.

The V call is TRBV7-6, the J call TRBJ2-7, with a possible D match to TRBD1 (6 bases). The length of the CDR3 is 14 residues. Germline V gene sequence: CDR1 SGHVS, CDR2 FNYEAQ. Trimming cost V 4 bases and J 3 bases, with 13 bases left between them. CDR3 DNA: TGTGCCAGCAGCTCTACAGGGTCGCTCTACGAGCAGTACTTC. Translation: CASSSTGSLYEQYF.

In regard to this clonotype: A much bigger clone sits one base away, suggesting this may be a read error. The rearrangement joins TRBV6-1 to TRBJ1-1, with TRBD1 identical over 9 bases. The germline CDR1 and CDR2 sequences are MNHNS and SASEGT. The CDR3 is 17 residues long. CDR3 nucleotide sequence: TGTGCCAGCAGTCAACCCACAGGGGGCGCAGGTAACACTGGAGCTTTCTTT. Its protein is CASSQPTGGAGNTGAFF.

This clonotype was detected a few times. The chain joins TRBV11-3 to TRBJ1-2, with 7 bases identical to TRBD1. Losses at the gene ends were 5 bases for V and 4 bases for J; bases not matched to a gene: 7. The germline V gene has CDR1 SGHNT and CDR2 YENEEA. CDR3 length: 14 residues. The chain's CDR3 is CASSPRAGGYGYTF. DNA of the CDR3: TGTGCCAGCAGCCCCAGGGCAGGGGGCTATGGCTACACCTTC.

There are many counts of this clonotype. The rearrangement joins TRBV6-1 to TRBJ1-2, with a possible D match to TRBD1 (5 bases). Germline CDR1 reads MNHNS; CDR2 reads SASEGT. The CDR3 sequence is 13 residues long. V was cut by 7 bases and J by 3 bases, with 12 bases left in between. CDR3 coding DNA: TGTGCCAGCACGGACGGGGGATACTATGGCTACACCTTC. This encodes CASTDGGYYGYTF.

This clonotype was seen many times. The V gene is TRBV12-3 or TRBV12-4, the J gene TRBJ1-2; 8 positions match TRBD1. The length of the CDR3 is 12 residues. J was trimmed by 7 bases and V by 4 bases; bases with no gene match: 2. CDR3 in amino acids: CASSSGGSGYTF. The CDR3, as DNA: TGTGCCAGCAGTTCAGGGGGCTCTGGCTACACCTTC.

V usage is TRBV2 and J usage is TRBJ1-1; 9 bases are shared with TRBD1. The CDR3 totals 13 residues. Trimming took 6 bases from V and 5 from J; bases not matched to a gene: 4. Germline V gene data show CDR1 as SNHLY and CDR2 as FYNNEI. CDR3 amino acids: CASRPQGATEAFF. The CDR3 DNA sequence: TGTGCCAGCAGGCCACAGGGGGCGACTGAAGCTTTCTTT.

In its sample, this clonotype was seen many times. The rearrangement uses TRBV20-1 and TRBJ2-5, with 12 bases identical to TRBD2. The CDR3 is 16 amino acids. Germline V gene data show CDR1 as DFQATT and CDR2 as SNEGSKA (reference sequence). The trim removed 5 bases at V and 5 bases at J, leaving 12 bases unmatched. The CDR3 protein is CSARPRTSGEQETQYF. The CDR3 DNA is TGCAGTGCTCGTCCCCGGACTAGCGGGGAACAGGAGACCCAGTACTTC.

The V and J genes are TRBV6-1 and TRBJ1-1, with 12 bases aligning to TRBD1. This CDR3 has 18 residues. The V segment lost 6 bases and the J segment 3 bases; nucleotides outside the gene matches: 14. Germline lookup yields CDR1 MNHNS and CDR2 SASEGT. Here the CDR3 DNA reads TGTGCCAGCAGGCCCGCTCCCGGGACAGGGGGCAGGGACACTGAAGCTTTCTTT. Translated: CASRPAPGTGGRDTEAFF.

There are many counts of this clonotype. V usage is TRBV20-1 and J usage is TRBJ1-2, with D unclear. V lost 1 base, J lost 6 bases, and 15 bases lay in between. CDR3 length equals 14 residues. The germline gives CDR1 DFQATT, CDR2 SNEGSKA (reference sequence). This CDR3 reads CSARVAGRLNGYTF. CDR3 DNA: TGCAGTGCTAGAGTTGCCGGTCGCCTAAATGGCTACACCTTC.

This chain joins TRBV7-6 and TRBJ2-5, with 8 bases lining up with TRBD1. Germline values: CDR1 SGHVS, CDR2 FNYEAQ. The CDR3 spans 16 residues. Trimming at V came to 6 bases and at J to 5 bases, leaving 14 bases not matched to a gene. CDR3 loop: CASSEYETGAEETQYF. DNA of the CDR3: TGTGCCAGCAGTGAATATGAGACAGGGGCGGAGGAGACCCAGTACTTC.

This clonotype was counted at least ten times. The J gene is TRBJ2-7, the V gene TRBV6-1; 10 bases are shared with TRBD2. Germline V gives CDR1 MNHNS, CDR2 SASEGT. With 5 bases clipped from V and 3 bases from J, the junction kept 7 bases outside the gene matches. The CDR3 length is 15 residues. Here the CDR3 DNA reads TGTGCCAGCAGTATAACTAGCGGGAACTTCTACGAGCAGTACGTC. Amino acid sequence: CASSITSGNFYEQYV.

The V gene is TRBV5-5, the J gene TRBJ1-1; no clear D. The CDR3 contains 14 residues. Germline CDR1 and CDR2: SGHKS and YYEKEE (reference sequence). Deletions cut 4 bases from V and 2 bases from J, with 12 bases between. The CDR3 loop reads CASSVPGPNTEAFF. The DNA of the CDR3 is TGTGCCAGCAGCGTACCGGGCCCCAACACTGAAGCTTTCTTT.

This rearrangement joins TRBV10-2 to TRBJ2-7; TRBD1 aligns across 7 bases. Per the germline V gene, CDR1 is WSHSY and CDR2 is SAAADI. V shed 1 base and J 2 bases; nucleotides not matched to a gene: 8. CDR3 length: 16 amino acids. The CDR3, as DNA: TGCGCCAGCAGTGAGTATTTAGGGGGCACCACCTACGAGCAGTACTTC. This gives the protein CASSEYLGGTTYEQYF.

This CDR3 is CASSGHREYNEQFF. CDR3 DNA sequence: TGTGCCAGCAGTGGCCACAGGGAATACAATGAGCAGTTCTTC. This rearrangement joins TRBV25-1 to TRBJ2-1; TRBD1 might be the D (6 bases). This CDR3 is 14 amino acids long. V was pared by 4 bases and J by 4 bases, with 11 bases between. Germline V lookup: CDR1 MGHDK, CDR2 SYGVNS. The variable domain in full, with the rest retrieved from reference TRBV25-1 and TRBJ2-1, is EADIYQTPRYLVIGTGKKITLECSQTMGHDKMYWYQQDPGMELHLIHYSYGVNSTEKGDLSSESTVSRIRTEHFPLTLESARPSHTSQYLCASSGHREYNEQFFGPGTRLTVL.

The rearrangement uses TRBV10-3 and TRBJ2-7; 8 bases fit TRBD1. V was clipped by 4 bases and J by 3 bases; unmatched bases: 8. The CDR3 totals 15 residues. In germline, CDR1 is ENHRY, CDR2 SYGVKD. DNA of the CDR3: TGTGCCATCAGTGCCGGACAGGGTAAGAACTACGAGCAGTACGTC. This encodes CAISAGQGKNYEQYV.

To note about this clonotype: The conserved closing phenylalanine or tryptophan is absent in this CDR3, likely reflecting a read error. This chain links TRBV19 with TRBJ2-3, with TRBD1 as a possible D gene (7 bases). Germline V lookup: CDR1 LNHDA, CDR2 SQIVND (reference sequence). V lost 4 bases, J lost 0 bases, and 11 bases lay in between. The CDR3 covers 15 residues. In DNA, the CDR3 is TGTGCCAGTAGTACAGGGGGGTCTAGCACAGATACGCAGTATGTG. Residues: CASSTGGSSTDTQYV.